The T cell receptor (beta chain) described here comes from a study of cytomegalovirus exposure and HLA in healthy donors (dated by TCRdb to the late 2010s). Notes on the research overall: A later analysis indicated that the roughly 120 validation repertoires were generated on the platform also employed for the 700 or so repertoires of the first cohort. To predict cytomegalovirus infection status, the study brought together high-throughput TCR immunosequencing, statistical association of individual TCRs with disease status, and machine learning. The study aimed to test whether cataloging public T cell receptors could reveal signatures of past pathogen exposure. A separate validation cohort of 100 to 150 different subjects was used in addition to the approximately 670-subject first cohort.

The method behind the library was the immunoSEQ multiplex PCR assay. In the paper's pipeline: To diagnose cytomegalovirus status from the catalog of TCR beta chain sequences, a statistical classification framework was built. TCRdb holds this immuneACCESS table with in-frame rearrangements only. Some clones are missing; in checked studies, unresolved V genes explain under half, and the rest has no known cause. Clonal size and the V and J genes are those of that table, whereas D and trimming came from the DNA. The sample table lists about 130,000 clones, roughly 89% of them with a count of one. About 3% of the sample is taken by the ten largest. The donors belonged to the validation cohort of 90 to 150 subjects, which was separate from the roughly 680-subject first cohort. The CDR3 measures 16 amino acids from cysteine to phenylalanine. The retained sequence is limited to the CDR3, 48 bases, with the frame set at the first base. CDR1 SGHAT and CDR2 FQNNGV are derived from the germline V gene. V sheds 7 bases and J sheds 4 bases, leaving 23 bases between their ends.

The full study reports these points: In both the original and validation cohorts, the classifier was reported to diagnose cytomegalovirus status with high specificity and sensitivity. The authors suggested that the approach could potentially be extended to other disease states and immunological phenotypes. Three of the identified cytomegalovirus-associated TCR beta chains were confirmed in vitro to be specific for cytomegalovirus antigens. Subsequent analysis determined that TCRs grouped into clusters in the first cohort also showed a tendency toward co-occurrence across the 90 to 150 validation repertoires, and approximately 94% of cluster scores exceeded 0. A later analysis lacked HLA typing for the validation cohort, so it scored co-occurrence in that cohort across all 120 or so repertoires. The study gave a list of more than 150 TCR beta chains associated with cytomegalovirus. Most TCR sequences were observed very rarely across donors, whereas some public TCRs were present in many individuals.

To note about this clone: Its antigen is not yet known. No clone much larger than this one lies a single base away; base qualities are absent.

The chain uses TRBV11-2 and TRBJ2-7; a weak D assignment points to TRBD1 (6 bases agree). The sequence derives from a man aged 30 to 39 in good health and CMV-seronegative. The source material was PBMCs. DNA sequence: TGTGCCAGCACCCCCCGAGGTCACAGGGCCGCATACGAGCAGTACTTC. Translated, it gives CASTPRGHRAAYEQYF. The variable domain in full, with residues beyond the CDR3 obtained from the reference TRBV11-2 and TRBJ2-7 genes, is EAGVAQSPRYKIIEKRQSVAFWCNPISGHATLYWYQQILGQGPKLLIQFQNNGVVDDSQLPKDRFSAERLKGVDSTLKIQPAKLEDSAVYLCASTPRGHRAAYEQYFGPGTRLTVT.